These T cell receptor beta chains were read from a single sample in a study of cytomegalovirus exposure and HLA in healthy donors. Using immunoSEQ multiplex PCR, the repertoire was profiled, and TCRdb retains in-frame clones only, with some absent. The profile shows about 120,000 clones, 80% to 90% of them singletons. The sample comprised PBMCs. The receptors shown here come from a woman aged 40 to 50 in good health and CMV-seropositive. Both conserved end residues are part of each CDR3. The order of the fields is clone size, J gene, V gene, D gene, CDR3 DNA, CDR3 protein. D genes are given only for firm matches. Clone size is given for some rows only: seen once, a few or many times, or a class if the clone is expanded.

>.|TRBJ2-7|TRBV28|.
TGTGCCACCGGCCTCACAGGCCTTCCCTACGAGCAGTACTTC
CATGLTGLPYEQYF
>.|TRBJ2-3|TRBV10-3|TRBD2
TGTGCCATCACTGACGGGCGGGAGAATGAGCAGTATTTT
CAITDGRENEQYF
>.|TRBJ2-7|TRBV15|TRBD2
TGTGCCACCAGCAGTCCCGGGACTAGCCCTGGAGAGCAGTACTTC
CATSSPGTSPGEQYF
>.|TRBJ2-7|TRBV4-2|TRBD2
TGTGCCAGCAGCCGCGAAATGGACGGGGGGTTTGTCGAGCAGTACTTC
CASSREMDGGFVEQYF
>.|TRBJ2-2|TRBV19|.
TGTGCCAGTAGTCCCGGGAGATCCACCGGGGAGCTGTTTTTT
CASSPGRSTGELFF
>.|TRBJ2-7|TRBV7-9|.
TGTGCCAGCAGCTCTTTCGAGGTCGAGCAGTACTTC
CASSSFEVEQYF
>.|TRBJ1-1|TRBV14|.
TGTGCCAGCAGCCTCAGGGGTTCGGCTGAAGCTTTCTTT
CASSLRGSAEAFF
>.|TRBJ2-5|TRBV9|TRBD1
TGTGCCAGCAGCCTCCGGACAGGGCCGTATCAAGAGACCCAGTACTTC
CASSLRTGPYQETQYF
>.|TRBJ2-3|TRBV11-2|TRBD2
TGTGCCAGCAGCTTACGAACCGGGACTAGAATCACAGATACGCAGTATTTT
CASSLRTGTRITDTQYF
>.|TRBJ1-2|TRBV30|.
TGTGCCTGGAGTTCACAGGGTCATGGCTACACCTTC
CAWSSQGHGYTF
>.|TRBJ2-1|TRBV19|TRBD1
TGTGCCAGTAGTGTCCCAGGGGGCCAGCAGTTCTTC
CASSVPGGQQFF
>once|TRBJ2-4|TRBV19|TRBD2
TGTGCCAGTAGTAAAGGGAGGGAACCAGCCAAAAACATTCAGTACTTC
CASSKGREPAKNIQYF
>.|TRBJ2-5|TRBV5-1|TRBD1
TGCGCCAGCGGGGGACAGGGGGCTTTTCAAGAGACCCAGTACTTC
CASGGQGAFQETQYF